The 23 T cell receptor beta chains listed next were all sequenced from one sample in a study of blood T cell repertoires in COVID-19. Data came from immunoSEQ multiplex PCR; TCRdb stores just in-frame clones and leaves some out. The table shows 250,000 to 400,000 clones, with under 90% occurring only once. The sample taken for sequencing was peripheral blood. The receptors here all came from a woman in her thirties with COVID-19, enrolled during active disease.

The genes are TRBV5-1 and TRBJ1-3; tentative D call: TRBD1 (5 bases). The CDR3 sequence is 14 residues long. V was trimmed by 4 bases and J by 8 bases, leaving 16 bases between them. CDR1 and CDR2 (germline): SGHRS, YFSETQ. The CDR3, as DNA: TGCGCCAGCAGCAATGGTGGCAGGGAAGACACCATATATTTT. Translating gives CASSNGGREDTIYF. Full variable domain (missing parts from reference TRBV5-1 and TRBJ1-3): KAGVTQTPRYLIKTRGQQVTLSCSPISGHRSVSWYQQTPGQGLQFLFEYFSETQRNKGNFPGRFSGRQFSNSRSEMNVSTLELGDSALYLCASSNGGREDTIYFGEGSWLTVV.

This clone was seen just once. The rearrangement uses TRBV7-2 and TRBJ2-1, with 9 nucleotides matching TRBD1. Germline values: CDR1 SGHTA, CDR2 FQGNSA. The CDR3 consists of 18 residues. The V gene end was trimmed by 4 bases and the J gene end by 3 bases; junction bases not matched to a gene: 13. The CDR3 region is CASSSRPSGTGFYNEQFF. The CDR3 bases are TGTGCCAGCAGCTCCCGCCCTTCCGGGACAGGGTTCTACAATGAGCAGTTCTTC.

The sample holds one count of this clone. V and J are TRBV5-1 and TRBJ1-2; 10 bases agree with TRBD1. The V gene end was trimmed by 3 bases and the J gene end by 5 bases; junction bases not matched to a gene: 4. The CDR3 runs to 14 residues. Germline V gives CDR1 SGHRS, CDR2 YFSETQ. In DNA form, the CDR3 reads TGCGCCAGCAGCTCGACAGGGGGCAGATATGGCTACACCTTC. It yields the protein CASSSTGGRYGYTF.

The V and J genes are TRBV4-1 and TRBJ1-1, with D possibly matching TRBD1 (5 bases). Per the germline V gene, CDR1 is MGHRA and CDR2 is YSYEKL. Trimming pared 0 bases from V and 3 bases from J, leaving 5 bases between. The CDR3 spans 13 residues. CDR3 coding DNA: TGCGCCAGCAGCCAAGACAGGGACACTGAAGCTTTCTTT. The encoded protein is CASSQDRDTEAFF.

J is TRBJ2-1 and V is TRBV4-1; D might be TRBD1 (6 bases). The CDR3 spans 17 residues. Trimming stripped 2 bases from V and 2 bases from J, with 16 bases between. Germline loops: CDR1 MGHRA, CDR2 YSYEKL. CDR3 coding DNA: TGCGCCAGCAGCCAAATAGGAAGGGGGAGAGCCTACAATGAGCAGTTCTTC. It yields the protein CASSQIGRGRAYNEQFF.

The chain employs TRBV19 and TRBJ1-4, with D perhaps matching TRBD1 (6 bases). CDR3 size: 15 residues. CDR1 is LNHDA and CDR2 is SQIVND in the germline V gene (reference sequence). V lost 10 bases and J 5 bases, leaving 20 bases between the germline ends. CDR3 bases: TGTGCCACCTCCCTGGGGGCAGCCGTGAATGAAAAACTGTTTTTT. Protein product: CATSLGAAVNEKLFF.

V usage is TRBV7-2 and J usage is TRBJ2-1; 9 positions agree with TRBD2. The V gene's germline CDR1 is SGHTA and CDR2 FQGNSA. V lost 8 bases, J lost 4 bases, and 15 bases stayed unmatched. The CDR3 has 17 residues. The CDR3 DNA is TGTGCCAGCGGTAAGACTAGCGGAGGCTCCGCATACAATGAGCAGTTCTTC. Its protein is CASGKTSGGSAYNEQFF.

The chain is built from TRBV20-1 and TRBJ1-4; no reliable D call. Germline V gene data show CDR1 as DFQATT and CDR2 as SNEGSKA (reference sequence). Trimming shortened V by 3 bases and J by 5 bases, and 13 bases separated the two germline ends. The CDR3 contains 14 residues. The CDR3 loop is CSASIPGKNEKLFF. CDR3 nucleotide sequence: TGCAGTGCTAGTATCCCAGGAAAAAATGAAAAACTGTTTTTT.

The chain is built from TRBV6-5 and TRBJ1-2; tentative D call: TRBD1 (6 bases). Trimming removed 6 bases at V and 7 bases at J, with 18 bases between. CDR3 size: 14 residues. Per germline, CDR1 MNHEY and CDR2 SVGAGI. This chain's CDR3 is CASRLSASGVGYTF. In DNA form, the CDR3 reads TGTGCCAGCAGACTATCAGCCTCAGGGGTTGGCTACACCTTC.

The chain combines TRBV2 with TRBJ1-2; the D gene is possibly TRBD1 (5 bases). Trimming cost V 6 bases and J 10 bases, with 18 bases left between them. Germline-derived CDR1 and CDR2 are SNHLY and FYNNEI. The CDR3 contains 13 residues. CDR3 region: CASSREGRDHYTF. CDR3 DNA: TGTGCCAGCAGCCGGGAGGGGAGGGACCACTACACCTTC.

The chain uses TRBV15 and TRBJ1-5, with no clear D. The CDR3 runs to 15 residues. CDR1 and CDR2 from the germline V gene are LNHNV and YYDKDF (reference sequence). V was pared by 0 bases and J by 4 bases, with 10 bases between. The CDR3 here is CATSRDQSGNQPQHF. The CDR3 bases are TGTGCCACCAGCAGAGATCAATCGGGGAATCAGCCCCAGCATTTT.

DNA of the CDR3: TGTGCCAGCAGCCACTTGCGCGAGGGAAGGGATGGCTACACCTTC. It specifies CASSHLREGRDGYTF. J is TRBJ1-2 and V is TRBV14; D not certain. CDR1 SGHDN and CDR2 FVKESK come from the germline V gene. CDR3 length equals 15 residues. The V and J ends lost 3 bases and 6 bases respectively, with 17 bases between them. Complete variable domain (other parts from reference TRBV14 and TRBJ1-2): EAGVTQFPSHSVIEKGQTVTLRCDPISGHDNLYWYRRVMGKEIKFLLHFVKESKQDESGMPNNRFLAERTGGTYSTLKVQPAELEDSGVYFCASSHLREGRDGYTFGSGTRLTVV.

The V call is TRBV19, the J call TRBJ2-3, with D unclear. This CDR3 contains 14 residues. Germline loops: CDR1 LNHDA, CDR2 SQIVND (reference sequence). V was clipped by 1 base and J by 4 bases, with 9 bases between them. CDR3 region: CASSIGGVPDTQYF. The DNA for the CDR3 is TGTGCCAGTAGTATAGGTGGAGTTCCAGATACGCAGTATTTT.

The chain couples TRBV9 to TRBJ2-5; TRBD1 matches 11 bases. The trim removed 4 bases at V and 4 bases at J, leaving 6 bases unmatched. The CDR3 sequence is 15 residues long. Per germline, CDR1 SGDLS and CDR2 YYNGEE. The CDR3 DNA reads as TGTGCCAGCAGCCTACTGGGGACAGGGGGAGAGACCCAGTACTTC. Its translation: CASSLLGTGGETQYF.

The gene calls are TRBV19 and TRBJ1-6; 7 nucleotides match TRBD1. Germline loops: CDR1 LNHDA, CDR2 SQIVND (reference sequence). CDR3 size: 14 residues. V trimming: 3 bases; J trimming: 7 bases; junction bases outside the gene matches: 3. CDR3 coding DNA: TGTGCCAGTAGTATGGGACAGCCCAATTCACCCCTCCACTTT. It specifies CASSMGQPNSPLHF.

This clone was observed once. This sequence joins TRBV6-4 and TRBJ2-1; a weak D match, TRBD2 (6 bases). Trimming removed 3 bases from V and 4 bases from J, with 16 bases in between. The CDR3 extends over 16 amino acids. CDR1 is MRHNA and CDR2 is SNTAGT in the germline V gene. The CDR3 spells CASSDTPGGEYNEQFF. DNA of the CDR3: TGTGCCAGCAGTGATACCCCCGGCGGGGAGTACAATGAGCAGTTCTTC.

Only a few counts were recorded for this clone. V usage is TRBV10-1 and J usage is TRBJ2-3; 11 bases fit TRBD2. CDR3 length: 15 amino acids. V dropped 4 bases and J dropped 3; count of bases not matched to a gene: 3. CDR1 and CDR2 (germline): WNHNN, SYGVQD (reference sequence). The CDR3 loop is CASSATSGRTDTQYF. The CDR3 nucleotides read TGCGCCAGCAGTGCAACTAGCGGGAGAACAGATACGCAGTATTTT.

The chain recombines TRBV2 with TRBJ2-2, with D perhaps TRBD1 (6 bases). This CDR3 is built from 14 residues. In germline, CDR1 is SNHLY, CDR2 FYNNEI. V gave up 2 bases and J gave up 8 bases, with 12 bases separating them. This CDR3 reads CASSEQGISGELFF. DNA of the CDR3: TGTGCCAGCAGTGAACAGGGGATTTCTGGGGAGCTGTTTTTT.

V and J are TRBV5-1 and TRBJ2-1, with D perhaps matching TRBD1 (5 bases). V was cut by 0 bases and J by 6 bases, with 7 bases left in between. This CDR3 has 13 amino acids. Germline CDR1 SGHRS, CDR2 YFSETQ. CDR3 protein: CASSLETVNEQFF. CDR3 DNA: TGCGCCAGCAGCTTGGAGACAGTCAATGAGCAGTTCTTC.

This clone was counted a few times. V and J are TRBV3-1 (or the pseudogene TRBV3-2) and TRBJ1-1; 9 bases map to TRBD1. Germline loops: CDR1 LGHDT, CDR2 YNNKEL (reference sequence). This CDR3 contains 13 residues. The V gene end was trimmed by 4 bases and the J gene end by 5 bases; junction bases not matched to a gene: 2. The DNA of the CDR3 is TGTGCCAGCAGCCGGGACAGGGCAACTGAAGCTTTCTTT. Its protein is CASSRDRATEAFF.

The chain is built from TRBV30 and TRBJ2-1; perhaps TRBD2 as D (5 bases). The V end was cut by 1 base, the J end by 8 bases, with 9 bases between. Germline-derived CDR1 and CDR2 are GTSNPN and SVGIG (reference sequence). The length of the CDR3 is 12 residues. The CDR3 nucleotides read TGTGCCTGGAGTGAGACTACCCATGAGCAGTTCTTC. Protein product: CAWSETTHEQFF.

The CDR3 nucleotides are TGTGCCAGCAGCAATCGGGCAGGGGAGGGTTTACGGGAGACCCAGTACTTC. It yields the protein CASSNRAGEGLRETQYF. The chain combines TRBV21-1 with TRBJ2-5; TRBD2 is the table's D call, not checked against the DNA. TRBV21-1 is flagged as a pseudogene. This CDR3 is 17 amino acids long.

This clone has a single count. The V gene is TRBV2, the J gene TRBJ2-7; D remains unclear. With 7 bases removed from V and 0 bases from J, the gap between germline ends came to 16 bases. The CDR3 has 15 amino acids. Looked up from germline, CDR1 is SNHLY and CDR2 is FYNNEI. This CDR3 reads CASTPSRTSSYEQYF. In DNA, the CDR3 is TGTGCCAGCACCCCCTCTCGAACAAGCTCCTACGAGCAGTACTTC.